This TCR beta chain was retrieved from a study of T cell responses to AZD1222 COVID-19 vaccine. Sequencing was performed with immunoSEQ multiplex PCR; in TCRdb, only in-frame clones are kept and a portion is missing. The table lists around 65,000 clones, approximately 80% of them singletons, with roughly 13% in the top ten. CDR1 and CDR2 from the germline V gene are LNHDA and SQIVND (reference sequence). CDR3 length: 12 amino acids. Trimming left V 4 bases short and J 7 bases short, with 10 bases between. The J gene is TRBJ1-1, the V gene TRBV19; D gene unclear. The receptor's source is an adult in good health. Sequenced material: peripheral blood, taken on day 0 of AZD1222 vaccination. Here the CDR3 DNA reads TGTGCCAGTAGTACCCCTTTGGATGAAGCTTTCTTT. It is translated as CASSTPLDEAFF. The complete variable domain, with remaining parts taken from reference TRBV19 and TRBJ1-1, reads DGGITQSPKYLFRKEGQNVTLSCEQNLNHDAMYWYRQDPGQGLRLIYYSQIVNDFQKGDIAEGYSVSREKKESFPLTVTSAQKNPTAFYLCASSTPLDEAFFGQGTRLTVV.